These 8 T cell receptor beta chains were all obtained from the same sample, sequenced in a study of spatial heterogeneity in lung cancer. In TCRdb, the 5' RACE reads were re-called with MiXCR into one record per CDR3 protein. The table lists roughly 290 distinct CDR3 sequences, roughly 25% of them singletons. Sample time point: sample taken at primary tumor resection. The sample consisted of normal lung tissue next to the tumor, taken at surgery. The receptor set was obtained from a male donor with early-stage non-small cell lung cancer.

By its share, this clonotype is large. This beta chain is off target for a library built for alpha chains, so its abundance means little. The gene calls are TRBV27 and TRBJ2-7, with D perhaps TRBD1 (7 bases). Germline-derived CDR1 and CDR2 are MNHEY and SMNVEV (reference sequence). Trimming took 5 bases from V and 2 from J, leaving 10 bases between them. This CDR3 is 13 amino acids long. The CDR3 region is CASSLRGAYEQYF. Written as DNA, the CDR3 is TGTGCCAGCAGTCTCAGGGGGGCCTACGAGCAGTACTTC.

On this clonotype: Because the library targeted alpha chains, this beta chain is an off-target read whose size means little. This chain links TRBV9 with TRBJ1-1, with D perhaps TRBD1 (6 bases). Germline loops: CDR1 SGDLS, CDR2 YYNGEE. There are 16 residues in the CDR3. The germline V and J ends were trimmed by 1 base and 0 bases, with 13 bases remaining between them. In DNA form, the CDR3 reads TGTGCCAGCAGCGTATCGACAGGAGCTATGAACACTGAAGCTTTCTTT. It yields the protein CASSVSTGAMNTEAFF.

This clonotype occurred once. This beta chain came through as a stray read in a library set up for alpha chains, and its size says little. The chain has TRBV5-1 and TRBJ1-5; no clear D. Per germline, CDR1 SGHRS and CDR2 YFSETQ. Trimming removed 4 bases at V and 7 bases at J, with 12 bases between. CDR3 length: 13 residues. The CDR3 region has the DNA TGCGCCAGCAGCCCACCGGAGGGCCAGCCCCAGCATTTT. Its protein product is CASSPPEGQPQHF.

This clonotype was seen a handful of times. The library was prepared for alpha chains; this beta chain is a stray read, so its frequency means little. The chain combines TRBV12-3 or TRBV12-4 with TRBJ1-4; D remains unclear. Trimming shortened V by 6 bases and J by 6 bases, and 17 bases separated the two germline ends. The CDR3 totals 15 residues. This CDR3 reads CASSSSLGKDEKLFF. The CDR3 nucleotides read TGTGCCAGCAGCTCCTCTTTGGGGAAGGATGAAAAACTGTTTTTT.

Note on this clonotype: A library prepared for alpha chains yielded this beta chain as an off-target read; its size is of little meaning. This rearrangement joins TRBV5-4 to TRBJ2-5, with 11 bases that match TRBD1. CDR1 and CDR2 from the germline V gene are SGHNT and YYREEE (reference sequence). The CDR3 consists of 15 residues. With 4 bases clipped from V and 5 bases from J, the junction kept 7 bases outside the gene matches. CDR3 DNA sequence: TGTGCCAGCAGCGCCCGGACAGGGGGCGGGGAGACCCAGTACTTC. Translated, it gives CASSARTGGGETQYF.

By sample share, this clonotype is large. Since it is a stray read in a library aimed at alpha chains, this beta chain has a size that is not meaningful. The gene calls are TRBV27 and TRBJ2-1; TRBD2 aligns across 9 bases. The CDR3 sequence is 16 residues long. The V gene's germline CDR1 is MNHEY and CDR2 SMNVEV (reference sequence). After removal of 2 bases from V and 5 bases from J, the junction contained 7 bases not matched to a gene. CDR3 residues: CASSLGGLAGHNEQFF. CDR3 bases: TGTGCCAGCAGTTTAGGAGGGCTAGCGGGGCACAATGAGCAGTTCTTC.

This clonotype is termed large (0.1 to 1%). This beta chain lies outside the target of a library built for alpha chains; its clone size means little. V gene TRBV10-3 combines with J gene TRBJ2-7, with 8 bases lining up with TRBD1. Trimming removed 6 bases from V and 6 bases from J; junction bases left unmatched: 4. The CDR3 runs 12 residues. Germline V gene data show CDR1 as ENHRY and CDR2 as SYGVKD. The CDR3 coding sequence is TGTGCCATCAGCGCGACAGGGGTCGAGCAGTACTTC. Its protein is CAISATGVEQYF.

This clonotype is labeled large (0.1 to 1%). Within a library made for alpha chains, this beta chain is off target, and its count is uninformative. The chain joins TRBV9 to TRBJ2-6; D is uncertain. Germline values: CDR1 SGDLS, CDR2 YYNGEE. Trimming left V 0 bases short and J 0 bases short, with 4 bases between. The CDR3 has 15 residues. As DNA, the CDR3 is TGTGCCAGCAGCGTAGCTCTCTCTGGGGCCAACGTCCTGACTTTC. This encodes CASSVALSGANVLTF.